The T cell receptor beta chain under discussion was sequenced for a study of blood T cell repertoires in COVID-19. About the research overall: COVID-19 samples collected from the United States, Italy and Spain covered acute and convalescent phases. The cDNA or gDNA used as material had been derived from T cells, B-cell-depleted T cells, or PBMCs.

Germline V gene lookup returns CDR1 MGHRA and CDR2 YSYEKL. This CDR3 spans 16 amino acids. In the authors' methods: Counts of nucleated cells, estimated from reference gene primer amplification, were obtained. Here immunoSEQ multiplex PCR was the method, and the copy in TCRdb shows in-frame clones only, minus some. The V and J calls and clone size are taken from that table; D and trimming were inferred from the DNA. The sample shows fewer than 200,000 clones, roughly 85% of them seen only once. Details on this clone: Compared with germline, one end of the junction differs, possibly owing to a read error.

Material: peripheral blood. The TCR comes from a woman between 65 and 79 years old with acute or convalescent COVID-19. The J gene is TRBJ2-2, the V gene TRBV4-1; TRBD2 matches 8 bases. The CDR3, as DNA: TGCGCCAGCAGCCAAGGCGGGAGGACGAAAACCGGGGAGCTGTTTTTT. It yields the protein CASSQGGRTKTGELFF.